This T cell receptor beta chain derives from a study of blood T cell repertoires in COVID-19 (dated by TCRdb to the early 2020s). Study-wide context: Samples covering the acute and convalescent phases of COVID-19 were provided by collaborators in the United States, Italy and Spain. Where HLA class I and class II types were available, the types were taken from metadata supplied by the sample provider, not from assay-based typing. The prospective study material was composed of cDNA or gDNA derived from T cells, B-cell-depleted T cells, or PBMCs. The repertoires were released in a freely available public database meant as a resource for research on the immune response to SARS-CoV-2. The sample metadata nearly always contained a de-identified subject ID, COVID-19 status, age in years and sex. The samples were drawn from the first 160 participants of the ongoing ImmuneRACE study and from some 1,300 subjects provided by 6 global collaborators. Subjects who had been exposed to COVID-19, were actively infected with it, or had recovered from it provided the deeply sampled blood TCRbeta repertoires that made up the dataset.

In the prospective study, participants were roughly 18 to 95 years old, resided in about 25 geographic areas of the United States, and were enrolled through a virtual design. In the prospective study, cohorts were assigned on the basis of participant-reported clinical history obtained from a screening survey and a study questionnaire. A participant counted as exposed if, within 2 weeks of entering the study, that participant had been in contact with someone who had a PCR-confirmed or clinician-diagnosed COVID-19 case. Mobile phlebotomists in the prospective study collected whole blood, serum and a nasopharyngeal or oropharyngeal swab from every participant. Additional blood draws and questionnaires over an approximately two-month period could optionally be provided by prospective study participants. Before DNA extraction, prospective study blood samples were shipped either frozen or at room temperature.

The immunoSEQ Assay, a bias-controlled multiplex PCR, was used to amplify TCRbeta CDR3 regions from genomic DNA. As for the original processing: Within the assay, amplification of reference gene primers was used to estimate how many nucleated cells each sample contained. Sequence reads were collapsed and filtered to measure the absolute abundance of every unique TCRbeta CDR3 rearrangement. Productive Simpson clonality was computed per sample as the square root of Simpson's diversity index over productive rearrangements. What TCRdb holds here is the immuneACCESS table cut down to in-frame rearrangements. Part of the clones is not present; checked against another copy, under half of the missing clones reflect an unresolved V gene, and the others are unexplained. Clonal size and the V and J genes are those of that table, whereas D and trimming came from the DNA. Present in this sample are roughly 400,000 clones, about 88% of which were seen just once. The ten largest clones represent around 1.5% of the sample.

Results the study describes overall, beyond this receptor: The quantity of clinical and demographic metadata differed by source and by participant and was supplied without curation.

Looking up the germline V gene (reference sequence) yields CDR1 MNHEY and CDR2 SMNVEV. V loses 5 bases, J loses 3 bases, and the germline ends lie 13 bases apart. The cysteine opens and the phenylalanine closes a CDR3 of 14 amino acids. Only the CDR3 portion is preserved as DNA: 42 bases, with reading frame beginning at the first base. As to this clone: It lacks a known antigen. Nothing much larger sits one base from this clone, and base qualities are not available.

This clonotype originated in a woman aged 18-30 years who had been exposed to COVID-19. The specimen was PBMCs or T cells enriched from blood (not recorded which). The chain uses TRBV27 and TRBJ1-1; the D gene is unclear. This receptor has the CDR3 CASSLRWRDTEAFF. DNA sequence: TGTGCCAGCAGTCTCCGATGGAGAGACACTGAAGCTTTCTTT.